Included here is one T cell receptor beta chain sequence, with context. The antigen is not known. The data derive from a study of cytomegalovirus exposure and HLA in healthy donors. PCR used 60 Vbeta primers and 13 Jbeta primers. The table came from immunoSEQ multiplex PCR; TCRdb's copy has only in-frame clones and leaves some out. The sample has 270,000 or so clones; about nine tenths are singletons. Unrecorded immune exposures were likely, despite nominal health at sampling. Study-wide points: In a later analysis, compared with equally common non-associated chains, HLA-associated beta chains were more expanded. One variant, a missense change in DCLRE1C, was linked in a later analysis to TCR beta V- and J-gene trimming.

The source material was PBMCs. The sequence was collected from a man aged 35 to 55 in good health and CMV-seropositive.

CDR3 in amino acids: CASSWGAWVAGGPVPYEQYF. The CDR3 DNA reads TGTGCCAGCAGTTGGGGGGCTTGGGTAGCGGGAGGGCCGGTTCCCTACGAGCAGTACTTC. The rearrangement uses TRBV27 and TRBJ2-7; 11 bases are a match to TRBD2. This CDR3 spans 20 amino acids. V was pared by 4 bases and J by 2 bases, with 19 bases of the junction left unmatched. Germline V CDR1 and CDR2: MNHEY, SMNVEV (reference sequence).